This T cell receptor beta chain was identified in a study of OX40 agonist ivuxolimab in advanced cancers. Study information: Patients took ivuxolimab, an agonistic anti-OX40 (CD134) antibody. Participants could have had prior anti-PD-1, anti-PD-L1 or anti-CTLA-4 therapy, and about 40% had some.

Notes on this clone: Antigen: not known.

Regarding the study as a whole: Among patients with partial responses at 0.1-3.0 mg/kg, clonal expansion was among the lowest. Among the nonresponders, some also had low normalized T-cell clonal expansion.

Method: immunoSEQ multiplex PCR; TCRdb's copy keeps in-frame clones and lacks some. The table shows roughly 70,000 clones, with 75% to 90% occurring only once. V lost 4 bases and J 10 bases, leaving 8 bases between the germline ends. This CDR3 has 11 residues. Germline CDR1 is SNHLY and CDR2 is FYNNEI. The origin of this receptor is an adult with an advanced solid tumor such as melanoma, head and neck, liver or kidney cancer. The genes are TRBV2 and TRBJ2-1; unclear D gene. The sequencing here drew on CD4+ or CD8+ T cells sorted from blood, taken in a trial of the OX40 agonist ivuxolimab. CDR3 sequence (DNA): TGTGCCAGCAGTGCCGTCAAGGAGCAGTTCTTC. Amino acid sequence: CASSAVKEQFF. Full variable domain (missing parts from reference TRBV2 and TRBJ2-1): EPEVTQTPSHQVTQMGQEVILRCVPISNHLYFYWYRQILGQKVEFLVSFYNNEISEKSEIFDDQFSVERPDGSNFTLKIRSTKLEDSAMYFCASSAVKEQFFGPGTRLTVL.